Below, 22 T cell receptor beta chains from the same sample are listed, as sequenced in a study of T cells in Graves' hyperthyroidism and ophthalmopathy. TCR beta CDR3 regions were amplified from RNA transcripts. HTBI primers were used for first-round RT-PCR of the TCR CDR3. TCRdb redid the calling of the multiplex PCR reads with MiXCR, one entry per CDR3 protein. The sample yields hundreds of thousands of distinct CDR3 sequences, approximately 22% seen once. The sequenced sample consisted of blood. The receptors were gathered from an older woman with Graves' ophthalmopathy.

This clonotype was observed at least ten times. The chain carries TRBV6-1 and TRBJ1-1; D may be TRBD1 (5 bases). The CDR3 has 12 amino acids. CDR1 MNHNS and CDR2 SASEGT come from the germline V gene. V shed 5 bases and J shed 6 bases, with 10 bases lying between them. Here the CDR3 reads CASSSEGAEAFF. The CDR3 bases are TGTGCCAGCAGTTCGGAAGGGGCTGAAGCTTTCTTT.

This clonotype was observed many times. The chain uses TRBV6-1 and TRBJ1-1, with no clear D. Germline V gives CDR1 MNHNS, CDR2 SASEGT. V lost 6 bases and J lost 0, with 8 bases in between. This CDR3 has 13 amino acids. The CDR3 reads CASSVQLNTEAFF. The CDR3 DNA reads TGTGCCAGCAGCGTACAGCTGAACACTGAAGCTTTCTTT.

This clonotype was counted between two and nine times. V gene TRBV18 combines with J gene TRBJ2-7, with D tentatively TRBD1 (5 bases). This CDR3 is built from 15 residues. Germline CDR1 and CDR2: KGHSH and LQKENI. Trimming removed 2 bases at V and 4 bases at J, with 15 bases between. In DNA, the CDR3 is TGTGCCAGCTCACCAGGGGCGGCGAAGGTTTACGAGCAGTACTTC. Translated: CASSPGAAKVYEQYF.

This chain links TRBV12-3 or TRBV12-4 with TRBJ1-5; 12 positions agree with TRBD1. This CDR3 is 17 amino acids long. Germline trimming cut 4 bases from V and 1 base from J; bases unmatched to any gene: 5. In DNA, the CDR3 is TGTGCCAGCAGTTCGGGACAGGGGGCGGGGAGCAATCAGCCCCAGCATTTT. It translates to CASSSGQGAGSNQPQHF.

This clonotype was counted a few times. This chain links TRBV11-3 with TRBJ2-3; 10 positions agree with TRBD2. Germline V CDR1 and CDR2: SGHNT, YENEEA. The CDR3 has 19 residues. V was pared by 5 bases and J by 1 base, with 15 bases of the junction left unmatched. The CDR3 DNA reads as TGTGCCAGCAGCCCTCCCGGGCAGGGTGGACTAGCGGGCACAGATACGCAGTATTTT. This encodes CASSPPGQGGLAGTDTQYF. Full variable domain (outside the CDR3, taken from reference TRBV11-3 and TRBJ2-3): EAGVVQSPRYKIIEKKQPVAFWCNPISGHNTLYWYLQNLGQGPELLIRYENEEAVDDSQLPKDRFSAERLKGVDSTLKIQPAELGDSAVYLCASSPPGQGGLAGTDTQYFGPGTRLTVL.

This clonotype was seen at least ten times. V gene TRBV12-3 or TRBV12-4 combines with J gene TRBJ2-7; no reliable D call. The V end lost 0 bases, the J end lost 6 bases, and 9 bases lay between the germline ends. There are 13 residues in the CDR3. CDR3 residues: CASSLARMGEQYF. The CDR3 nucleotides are TGTGCCAGCAGTTTAGCGCGAATGGGCGAGCAGTACTTC.

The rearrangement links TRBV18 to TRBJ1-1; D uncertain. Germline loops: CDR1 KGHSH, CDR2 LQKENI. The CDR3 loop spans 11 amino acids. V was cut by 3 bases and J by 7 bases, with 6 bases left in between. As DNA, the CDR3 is TGTGCCAGCTCACCGGAGGTTGAAGCTTTCTTT. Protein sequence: CASSPEVEAFF.

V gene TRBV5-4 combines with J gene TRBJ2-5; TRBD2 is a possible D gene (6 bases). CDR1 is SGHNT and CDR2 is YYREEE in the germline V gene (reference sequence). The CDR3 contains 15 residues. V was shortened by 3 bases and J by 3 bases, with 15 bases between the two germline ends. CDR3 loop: CASSYPGTAEETQYF. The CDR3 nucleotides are TGTGCCAGCAGCTACCCCGGGACTGCAGAAGAGACCCAGTACTTC.

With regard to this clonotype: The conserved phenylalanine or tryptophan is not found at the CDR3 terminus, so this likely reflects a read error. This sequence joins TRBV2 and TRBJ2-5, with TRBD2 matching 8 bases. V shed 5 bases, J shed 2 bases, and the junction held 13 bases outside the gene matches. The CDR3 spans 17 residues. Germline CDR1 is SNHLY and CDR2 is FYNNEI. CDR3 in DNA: TGTGCCAGCAGTCCCGGGAGGGCCGGGGGTAAACAAGAGACCCAGTACCTC. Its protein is CASSPGRAGGKQETQYL.

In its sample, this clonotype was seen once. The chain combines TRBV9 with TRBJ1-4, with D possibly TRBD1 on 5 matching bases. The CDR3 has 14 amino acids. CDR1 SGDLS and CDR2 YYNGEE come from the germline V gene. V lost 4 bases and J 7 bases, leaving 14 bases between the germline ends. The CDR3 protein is CASSFRPGGEKLFF. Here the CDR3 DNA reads TGTGCCAGCAGCTTCCGTCCCGGGGGTGAAAAACTGTTTTTT.

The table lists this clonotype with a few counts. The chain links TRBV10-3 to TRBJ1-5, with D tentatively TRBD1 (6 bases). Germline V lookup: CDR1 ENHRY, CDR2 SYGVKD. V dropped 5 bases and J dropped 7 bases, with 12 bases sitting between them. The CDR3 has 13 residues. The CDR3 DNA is TGTGCCATCAGTAACAGGGTTTTACAGCCCCAGCATTTT. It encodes CAISNRVLQPQHF.

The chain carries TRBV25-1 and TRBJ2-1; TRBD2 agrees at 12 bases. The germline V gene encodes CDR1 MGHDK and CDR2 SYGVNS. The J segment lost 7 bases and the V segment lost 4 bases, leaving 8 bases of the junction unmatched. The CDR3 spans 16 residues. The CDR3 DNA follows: TGTGCCAGCAGTGCTCTAGCGGGAGGGCCAGGAAATGAGCAGTTCTTC. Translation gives CASSALAGGPGNEQFF.

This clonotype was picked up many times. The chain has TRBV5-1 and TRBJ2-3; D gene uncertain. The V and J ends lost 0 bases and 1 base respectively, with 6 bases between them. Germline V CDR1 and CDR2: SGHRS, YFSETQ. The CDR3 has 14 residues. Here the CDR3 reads CASSLGPGTDTQYF. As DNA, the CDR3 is TGCGCCAGCAGCTTGGGACCCGGCACAGATACGCAGTATTTT. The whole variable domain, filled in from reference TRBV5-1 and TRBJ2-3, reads KAGVTQTPRYLIKTRGQQVTLSCSPISGHRSVSWYQQTPGQGLQFLFEYFSETQRNKGNFPGRFSGRQFSNSRSEMNVSTLELGDSALYLCASSLGPGTDTQYFGPGTRLTVL.

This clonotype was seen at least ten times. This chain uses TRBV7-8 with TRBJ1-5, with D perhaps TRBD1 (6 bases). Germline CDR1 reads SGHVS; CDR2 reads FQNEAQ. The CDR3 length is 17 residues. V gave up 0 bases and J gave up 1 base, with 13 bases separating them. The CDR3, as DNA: TGTGCCAGCAGCTTAGCGGCACGGGGGGCGAGCAATCAGCCCCAGCATTTT. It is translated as CASSLAARGASNQPQHF.

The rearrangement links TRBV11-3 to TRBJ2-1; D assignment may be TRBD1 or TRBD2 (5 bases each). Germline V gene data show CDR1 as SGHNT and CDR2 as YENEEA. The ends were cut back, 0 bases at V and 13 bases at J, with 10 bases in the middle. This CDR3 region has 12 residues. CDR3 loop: CASSLDVGPQFF. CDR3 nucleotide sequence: TGTGCCAGCAGCTTAGATGTGGGACCCCAGTTCTTC.

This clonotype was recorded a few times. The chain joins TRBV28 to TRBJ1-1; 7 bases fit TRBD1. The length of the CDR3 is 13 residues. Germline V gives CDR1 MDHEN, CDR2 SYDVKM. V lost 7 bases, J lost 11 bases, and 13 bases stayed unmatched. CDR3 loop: CASTSHVRGVAFF. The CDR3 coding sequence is TGTGCCAGCACTTCCCATGTCAGGGGGGTGGCTTTCTTT.

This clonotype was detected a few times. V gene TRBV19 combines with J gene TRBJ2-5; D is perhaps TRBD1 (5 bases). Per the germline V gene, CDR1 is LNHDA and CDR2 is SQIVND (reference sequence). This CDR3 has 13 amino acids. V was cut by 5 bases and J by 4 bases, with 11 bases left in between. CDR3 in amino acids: CASSWTRGETQYF. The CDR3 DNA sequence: TGTGCCAGTAGTTGGACAAGAGGAGAGACCCAGTACTTC.

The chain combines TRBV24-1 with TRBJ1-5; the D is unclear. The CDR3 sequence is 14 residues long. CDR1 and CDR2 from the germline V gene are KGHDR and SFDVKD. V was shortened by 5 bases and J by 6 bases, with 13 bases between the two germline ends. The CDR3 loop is CATSGQDVSQPQHF. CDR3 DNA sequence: TGTGCCACCAGTGGGCAGGACGTAAGTCAGCCCCAGCATTTT.

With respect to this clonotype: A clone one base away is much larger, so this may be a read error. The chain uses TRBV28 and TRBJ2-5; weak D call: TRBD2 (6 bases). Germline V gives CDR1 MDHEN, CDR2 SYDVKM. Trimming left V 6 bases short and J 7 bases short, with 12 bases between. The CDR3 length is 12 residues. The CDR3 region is CASRVVGGTQYF. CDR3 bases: TGTGCCAGCAGGGTAGTGGGGGGGACCCAGTACTTC.

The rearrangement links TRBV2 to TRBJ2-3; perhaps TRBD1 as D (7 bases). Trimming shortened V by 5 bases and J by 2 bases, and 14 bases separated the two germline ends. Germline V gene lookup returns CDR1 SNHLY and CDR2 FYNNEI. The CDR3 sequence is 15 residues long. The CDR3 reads CASSRLGGFTDTQYF. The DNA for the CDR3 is TGTGCCAGCAGTCGACTAGGGGGCTTCACAGATACGCAGTATTTT.

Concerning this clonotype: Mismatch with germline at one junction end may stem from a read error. CDR3 protein: CDSSQELIREGYEQYF. CDR3 in DNA: TGTGACAGCAGCCAAGAGTTAATACGGGAGGGCTACGAGCAGTACTTC. The chain joins TRBV3-1 to TRBJ2-7, with 8 bases identical to TRBD2. The germline gives CDR1 LGHDT, CDR2 YNNKEL (reference sequence). The CDR3 has 16 residues.

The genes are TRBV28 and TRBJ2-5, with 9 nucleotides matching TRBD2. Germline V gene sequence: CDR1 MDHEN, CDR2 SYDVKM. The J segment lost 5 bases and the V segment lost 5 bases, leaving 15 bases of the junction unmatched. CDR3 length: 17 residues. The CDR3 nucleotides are TGTGCCAGCAGTCCGGGGGGCGGGAGGGGACCCGGGGAGACCCAGTACTTC. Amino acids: CASSPGGGRGPGETQYF.